This T cell receptor beta chain was identified during a study of T cells in Graves' hyperthyroidism and ophthalmopathy. RNA transcripts yielded amplified TCR beta CDR3 regions. Initially, a first-round RT-PCR of the TCR CDR3 employed the HTBI primer set. TCRdb re-derived calls from the multiplex PCR reads in MiXCR, one entry per CDR3 protein. Among 250,000 to 350,000 distinct CDR3 sequences, about 20% were seen once, and the ten largest hold about 60%. Trimming cost V 3 bases and J 3 bases; bases outside gene matches: 3. The CDR3 is 16 residues long. CDR1 and CDR2 from the germline V gene are SGDLS and YYNGEE. Isolation of PBMCs was performed on 10 ml fresh peripheral blood.

The chain recombines TRBV9 with TRBJ2-1, with TRBD2 identical over 13 bases. The sequence derives from a man aged 25 to 40 with Graves' ophthalmopathy. Sequenced: blood. The CDR3 DNA follows: TGTGCCAGCAGCGCCGGACTAGCGGGAGTCTACAATGAGCAGTTCTTC. Protein: CASSAGLAGVYNEQFF.